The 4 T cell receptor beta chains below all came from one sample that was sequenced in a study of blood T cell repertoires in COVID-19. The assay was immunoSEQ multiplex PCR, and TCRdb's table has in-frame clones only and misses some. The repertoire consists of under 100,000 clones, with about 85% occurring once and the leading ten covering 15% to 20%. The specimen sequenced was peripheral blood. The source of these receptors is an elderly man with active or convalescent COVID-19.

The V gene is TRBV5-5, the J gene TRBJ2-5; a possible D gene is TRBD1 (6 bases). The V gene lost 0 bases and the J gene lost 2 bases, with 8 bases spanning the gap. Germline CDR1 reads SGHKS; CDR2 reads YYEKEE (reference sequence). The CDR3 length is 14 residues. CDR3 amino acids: CASSLGTEQETQYF. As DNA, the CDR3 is TGTGCCAGCAGCTTGGGGACAGAACAAGAGACCCAGTACTTC. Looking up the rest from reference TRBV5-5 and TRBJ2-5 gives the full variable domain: DAGVTQSPTHLIKTRGQQVTLRCSPISGHKSVSWYQQVLGQGPQFIFQYYEKEERGRGNFPDRFSARQFPNYSSELNVNALLLGDSALYLCASSLGTEQETQYFGPGTRLLVL.

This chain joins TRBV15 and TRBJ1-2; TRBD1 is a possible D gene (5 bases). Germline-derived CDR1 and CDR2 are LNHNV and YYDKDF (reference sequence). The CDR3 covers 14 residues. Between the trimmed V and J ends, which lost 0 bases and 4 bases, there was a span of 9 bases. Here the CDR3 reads CATSREAGSYGYTF. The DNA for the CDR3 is TGTGCCACCAGCAGAGAAGCAGGGTCCTATGGCTACACCTTC.

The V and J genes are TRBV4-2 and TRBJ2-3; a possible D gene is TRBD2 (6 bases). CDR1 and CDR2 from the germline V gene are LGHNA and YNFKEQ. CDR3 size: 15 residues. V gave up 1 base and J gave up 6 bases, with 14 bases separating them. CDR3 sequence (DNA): TGTGCCAGCAGCCAAGGACAGACTAGTGTGGATACGCAGTATTTT. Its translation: CASSQGQTSVDTQYF.

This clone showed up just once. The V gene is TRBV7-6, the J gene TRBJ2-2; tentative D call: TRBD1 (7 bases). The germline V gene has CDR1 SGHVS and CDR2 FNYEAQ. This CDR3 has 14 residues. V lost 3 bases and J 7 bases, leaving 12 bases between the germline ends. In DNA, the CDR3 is TGTGCCAGCAGCTTTTCAGGGGGGAGCGGGGAGCTGTTTTTT. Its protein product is CASSFSGGSGELFF.